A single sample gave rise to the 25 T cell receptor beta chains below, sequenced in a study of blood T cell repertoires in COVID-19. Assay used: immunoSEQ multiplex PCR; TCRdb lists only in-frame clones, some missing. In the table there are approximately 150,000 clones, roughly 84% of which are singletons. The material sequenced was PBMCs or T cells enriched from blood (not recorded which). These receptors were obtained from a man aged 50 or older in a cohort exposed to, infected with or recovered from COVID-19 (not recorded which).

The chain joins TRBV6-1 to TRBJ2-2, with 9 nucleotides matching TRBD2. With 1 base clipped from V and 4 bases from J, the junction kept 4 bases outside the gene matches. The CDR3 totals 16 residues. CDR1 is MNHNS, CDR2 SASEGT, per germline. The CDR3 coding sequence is TGTGCCAGCAGTGAAGGGCCACTAGCGGGCACCGGGGAGCTGTTTTTT. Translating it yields CASSEGPLAGTGELFF.

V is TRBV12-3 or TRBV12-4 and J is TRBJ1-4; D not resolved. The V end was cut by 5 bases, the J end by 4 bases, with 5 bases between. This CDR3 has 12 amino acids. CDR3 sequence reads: CASSLVNEKLFF. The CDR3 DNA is TGTGCCAGCAGTCTCGTTAATGAAAAACTGTTTTTT.

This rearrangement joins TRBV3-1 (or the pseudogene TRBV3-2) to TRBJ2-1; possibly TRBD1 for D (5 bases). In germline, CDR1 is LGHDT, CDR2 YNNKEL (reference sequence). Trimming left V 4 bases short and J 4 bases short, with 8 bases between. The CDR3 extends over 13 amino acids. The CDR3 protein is CASSPDRYNEQFF. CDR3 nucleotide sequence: TGTGCCAGCAGCCCCGACAGATACAATGAGCAGTTCTTC.

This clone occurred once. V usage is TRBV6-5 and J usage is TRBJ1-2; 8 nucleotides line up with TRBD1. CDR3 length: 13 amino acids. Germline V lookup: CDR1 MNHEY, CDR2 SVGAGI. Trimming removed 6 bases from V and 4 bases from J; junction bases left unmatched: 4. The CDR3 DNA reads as TGTGCCAGCAGAAGGGGACAGGTCTATGGCTACACCTTC. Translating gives CASRRGQVYGYTF.

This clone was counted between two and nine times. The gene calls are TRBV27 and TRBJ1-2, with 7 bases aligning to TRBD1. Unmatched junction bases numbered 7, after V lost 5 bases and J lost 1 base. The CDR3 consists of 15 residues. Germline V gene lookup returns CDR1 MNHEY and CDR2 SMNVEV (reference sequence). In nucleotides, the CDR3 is TGTGCCAGCAGTCCGATGGGACAGTTTAACTATGGCTACACCTTC. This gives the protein CASSPMGQFNYGYTF.

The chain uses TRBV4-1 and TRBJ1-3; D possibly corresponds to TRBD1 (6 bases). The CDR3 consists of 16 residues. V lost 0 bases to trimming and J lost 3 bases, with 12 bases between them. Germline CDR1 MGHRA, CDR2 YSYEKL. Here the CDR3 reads CASSQDRGALGNTIYF. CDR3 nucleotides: TGCGCCAGCAGCCAAGATCGGGGGGCGCTTGGAAACACCATATATTTT.

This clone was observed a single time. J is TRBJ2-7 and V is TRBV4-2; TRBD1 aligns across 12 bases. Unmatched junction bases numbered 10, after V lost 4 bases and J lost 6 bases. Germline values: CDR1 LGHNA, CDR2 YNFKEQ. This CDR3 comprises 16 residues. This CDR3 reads CASSPRGGQGAVEQYF. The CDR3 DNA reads TGTGCCAGCAGCCCCAGGGGGGGACAGGGGGCCGTCGAGCAGTACTTC.

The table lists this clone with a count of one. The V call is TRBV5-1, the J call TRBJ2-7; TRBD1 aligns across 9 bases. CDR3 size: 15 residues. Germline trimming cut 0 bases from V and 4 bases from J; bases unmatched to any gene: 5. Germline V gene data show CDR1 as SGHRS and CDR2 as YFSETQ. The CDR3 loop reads CASSLDGTGLYEQYF. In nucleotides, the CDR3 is TGCGCCAGCAGCTTGGATGGGACAGGGTTGTACGAGCAGTACTTC. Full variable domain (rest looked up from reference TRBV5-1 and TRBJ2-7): KAGVTQTPRYLIKTRGQQVTLSCSPISGHRSVSWYQQTPGQGLQFLFEYFSETQRNKGNFPGRFSGRQFSNSRSEMNVSTLELGDSALYLCASSLDGTGLYEQYFGPGTRLTVT.

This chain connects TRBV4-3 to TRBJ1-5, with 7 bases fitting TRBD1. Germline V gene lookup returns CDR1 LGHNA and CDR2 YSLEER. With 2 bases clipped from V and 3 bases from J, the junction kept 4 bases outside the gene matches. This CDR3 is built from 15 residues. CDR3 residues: CASSQRQGHNQPQHF. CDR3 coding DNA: TGCGCCAGCAGCCAACGACAGGGCCACAATCAGCCCCAGCATTTT.

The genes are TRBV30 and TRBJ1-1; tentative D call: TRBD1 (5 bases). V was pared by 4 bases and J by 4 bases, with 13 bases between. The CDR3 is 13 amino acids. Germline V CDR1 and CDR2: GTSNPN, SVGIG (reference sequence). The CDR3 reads CAWTLGGGTEAFF. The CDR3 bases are TGTGCCTGGACTCTGGGGGGAGGCACTGAAGCTTTCTTT.

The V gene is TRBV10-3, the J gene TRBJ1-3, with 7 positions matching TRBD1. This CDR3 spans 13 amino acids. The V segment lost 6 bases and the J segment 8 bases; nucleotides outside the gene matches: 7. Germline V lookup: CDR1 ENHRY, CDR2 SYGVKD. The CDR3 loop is CAIRTTGVDTIYF. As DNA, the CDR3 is TGTGCCATCAGGACAACAGGGGTTGACACCATATATTTT.

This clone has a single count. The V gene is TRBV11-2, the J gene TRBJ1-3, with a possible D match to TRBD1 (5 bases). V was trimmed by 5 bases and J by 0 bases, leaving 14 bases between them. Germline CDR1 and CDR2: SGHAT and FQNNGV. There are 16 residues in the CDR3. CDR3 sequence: CASSAGLAISGNTIYF. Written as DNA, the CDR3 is TGTGCCAGCAGCGCGGGACTTGCGATCTCTGGAAACACCATATATTTT. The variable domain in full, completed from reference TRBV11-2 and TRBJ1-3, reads EAGVAQSPRYKIIEKRQSVAFWCNPISGHATLYWYQQILGQGPKLLIQFQNNGVVDDSQLPKDRFSAERLKGVDSTLKIQPAKLEDSAVYLCASSAGLAISGNTIYFGEGSWLTVV.

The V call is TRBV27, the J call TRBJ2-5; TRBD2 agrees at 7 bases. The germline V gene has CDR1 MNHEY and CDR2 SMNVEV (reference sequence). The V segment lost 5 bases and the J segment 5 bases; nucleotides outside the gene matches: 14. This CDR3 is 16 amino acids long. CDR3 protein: CASSGLGSGEWETQYF. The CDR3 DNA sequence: TGTGCCAGCAGTGGCCTGGGGAGCGGGGAGTGGGAGACCCAGTACTTC.

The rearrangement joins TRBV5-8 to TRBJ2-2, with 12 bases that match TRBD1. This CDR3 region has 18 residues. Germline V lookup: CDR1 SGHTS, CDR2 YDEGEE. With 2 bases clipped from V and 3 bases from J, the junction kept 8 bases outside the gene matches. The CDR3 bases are TGTGCCAGCAGCTTTCGGGACAGGGGGCGGTACGACACCGGGGAGCTGTTTTTT. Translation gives CASSFRDRGRYDTGELFF.

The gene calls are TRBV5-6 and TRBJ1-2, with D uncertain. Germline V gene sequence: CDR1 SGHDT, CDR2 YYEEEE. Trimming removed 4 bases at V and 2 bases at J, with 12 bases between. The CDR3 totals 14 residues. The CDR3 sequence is CASSLPGGNYGYTF. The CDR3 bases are TGTGCCAGCAGCCTCCCCGGCGGGAACTATGGCTACACCTTC.

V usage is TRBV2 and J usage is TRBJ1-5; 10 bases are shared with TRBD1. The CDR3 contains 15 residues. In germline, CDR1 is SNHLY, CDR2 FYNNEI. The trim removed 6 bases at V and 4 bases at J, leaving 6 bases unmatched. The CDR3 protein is CASRRGTGVNQPQHF. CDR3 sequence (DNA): TGTGCCAGCAGAAGAGGGACAGGGGTTAATCAGCCCCAGCATTTT.

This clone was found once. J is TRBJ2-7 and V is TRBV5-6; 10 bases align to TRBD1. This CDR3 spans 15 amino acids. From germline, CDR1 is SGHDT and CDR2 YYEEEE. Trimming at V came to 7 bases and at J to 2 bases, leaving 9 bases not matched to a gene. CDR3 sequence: CASYQGTGDPYEQYF. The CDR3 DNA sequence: TGTGCCAGCTACCAAGGGACAGGGGACCCCTACGAGCAGTACTTC.

In DNA form, the CDR3 reads TGTGCCAGCAGACAGGGCACTGAAGCTTTCTTT. As protein: CASRQGTEAFF. The gene calls are TRBV2 and TRBJ1-1; perhaps TRBD1 as D (6 bases). Looked up from germline, CDR1 is SNHLY and CDR2 is FYNNEI. The CDR3 spans 11 residues. Trimming removed 6 bases from V and 4 bases from J, with 6 bases in between. Variable domain in full (rest from reference TRBV2 and TRBJ1-1): EPEVTQTPSHQVTQMGQEVILRCVPISNHLYFYWYRQILGQKVEFLVSFYNNEISEKSEIFDDQFSVERPDGSNFTLKIRSTKLEDSAMYFCASRQGTEAFFGQGTRLTVV.

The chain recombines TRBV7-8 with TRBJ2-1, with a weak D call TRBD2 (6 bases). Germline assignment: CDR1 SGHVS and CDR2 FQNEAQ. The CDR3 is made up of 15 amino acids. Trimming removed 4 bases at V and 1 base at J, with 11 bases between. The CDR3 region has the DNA TGTGCCAGCAGCTCGGGACTCTCATCCTACAATGAGCAGTTCTTC. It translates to CASSSGLSSYNEQFF. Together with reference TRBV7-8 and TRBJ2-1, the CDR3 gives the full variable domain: GAGVSQSPRYKVAKRGQDVALRCDPISGHVSLFWYQQALGQGPEFLTYFQNEAQLDKSGLPSDRFFAERPEGSVSTLKIQRTQQEDSAVYLCASSSGLSSYNEQFFGPGTRLTVL.

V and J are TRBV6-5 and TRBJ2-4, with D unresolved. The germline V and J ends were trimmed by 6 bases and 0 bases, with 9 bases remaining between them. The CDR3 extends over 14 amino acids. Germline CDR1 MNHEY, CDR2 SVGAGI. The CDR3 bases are TGTGCCAGCAGACAGAACCTAGCCAAAAACATTCAGTACTTC. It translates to CASRQNLAKNIQYF.

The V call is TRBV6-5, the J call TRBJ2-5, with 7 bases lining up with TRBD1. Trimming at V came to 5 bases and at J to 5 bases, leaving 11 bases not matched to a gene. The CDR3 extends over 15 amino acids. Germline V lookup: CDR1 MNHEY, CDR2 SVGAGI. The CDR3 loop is CASSLQGKREETQYF. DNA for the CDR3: TGTGCCAGCAGTCTACAGGGGAAGAGGGAGGAGACCCAGTACTTC.

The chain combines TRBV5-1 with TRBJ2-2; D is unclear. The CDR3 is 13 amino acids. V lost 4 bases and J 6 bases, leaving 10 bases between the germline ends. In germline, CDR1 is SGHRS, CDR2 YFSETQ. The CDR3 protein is CASSPVTAGELFF. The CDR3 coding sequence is TGCGCCAGCAGCCCCGTCACAGCCGGGGAGCTGTTTTTT.

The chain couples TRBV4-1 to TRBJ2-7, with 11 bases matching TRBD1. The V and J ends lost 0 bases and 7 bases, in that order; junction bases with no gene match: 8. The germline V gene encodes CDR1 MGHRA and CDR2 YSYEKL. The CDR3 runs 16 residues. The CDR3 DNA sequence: TGCGCCAGCAGCCAAGAGGCGGACAGGGGGCTATGGGAGCAGTACTTC. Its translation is CASSQEADRGLWEQYF.

The CDR3 is CASSPPGQGASEKLFF. CDR3 DNA sequence: TGTGCCAGCTCACCTCCCGGACAGGGGGCCTCTGAAAAACTGTTTTTT. V and J are TRBV18 and TRBJ1-4; 11 bases are shared with TRBD1. Looked up from germline, CDR1 is KGHSH and CDR2 is LQKENI. V trimming: 3 bases; J trimming: 7 bases; junction bases outside the gene matches: 7. This CDR3 contains 16 residues.

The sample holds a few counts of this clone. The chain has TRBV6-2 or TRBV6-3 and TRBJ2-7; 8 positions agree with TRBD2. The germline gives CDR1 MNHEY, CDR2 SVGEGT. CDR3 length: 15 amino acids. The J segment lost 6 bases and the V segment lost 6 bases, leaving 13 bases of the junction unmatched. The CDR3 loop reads CASSRPGLAGREQYF. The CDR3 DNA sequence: TGTGCCAGCAGCCGCCCAGGACTAGCCGGGCGCGAGCAGTACTTC.